This record covers a single T cell receptor (beta chain). Its antigen is currently unknown. Germline V gene lookup returns CDR1 KGHDR and CDR2 SFDVKD. The V gene end was trimmed by 3 bases and the J gene end by 4 bases; junction bases not matched to a gene: 4. CDR3 size: 16 residues. The source of the sample is a study of blood T cells in healthy people across ages. For the second PCR, which ran for about 7 to 11 cycles, a sample-barcoded 5' primer and a J-beta primer mix were used. TCRdb fed the 5' RACE reads into MiXCR, producing one record per CDR3 protein. The sample contains about 1.8 million distinct CDR3 sequences, 49% of which appear only once. Whole-study findings and limits: Observed TCR beta diversity per million T cells went down as age went up. This fall followed a roughly linear course with age.

Sequenced material: blood. The chain uses TRBV24-1 and TRBJ2-2, with 10 bases matching TRBD1. The sequence came from a woman aged 40 to 50 in good health. For the CDR3, the DNA is TGTGCCACCAGTGATCCCGGGACAGGGGCCACCGGGGAGCTGTTTTTT. Amino acids: CATSDPGTGATGELFF.